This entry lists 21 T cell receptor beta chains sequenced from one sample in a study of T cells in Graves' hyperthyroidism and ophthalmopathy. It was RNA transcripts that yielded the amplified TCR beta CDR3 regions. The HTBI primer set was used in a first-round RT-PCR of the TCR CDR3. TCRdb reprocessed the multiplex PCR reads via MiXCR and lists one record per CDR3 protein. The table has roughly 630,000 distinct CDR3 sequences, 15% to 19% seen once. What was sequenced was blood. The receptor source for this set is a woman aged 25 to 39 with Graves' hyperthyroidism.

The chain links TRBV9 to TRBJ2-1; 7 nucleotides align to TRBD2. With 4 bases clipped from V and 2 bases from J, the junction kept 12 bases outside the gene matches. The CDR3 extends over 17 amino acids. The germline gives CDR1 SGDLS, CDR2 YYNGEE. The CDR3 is CASSPQTSLIAYNEQFF. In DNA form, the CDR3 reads TGTGCCAGCAGCCCTCAGACTAGCTTAATCGCCTACAATGAGCAGTTCTTC.

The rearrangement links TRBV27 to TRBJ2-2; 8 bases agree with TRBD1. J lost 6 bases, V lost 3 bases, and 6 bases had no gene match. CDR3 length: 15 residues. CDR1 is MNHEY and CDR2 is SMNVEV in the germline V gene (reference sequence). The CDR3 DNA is TGTGCCAGCAGTTTCTTGGGACAGGCGGCCGGGGAGCTGTTTTTT. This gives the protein CASSFLGQAAGELFF.

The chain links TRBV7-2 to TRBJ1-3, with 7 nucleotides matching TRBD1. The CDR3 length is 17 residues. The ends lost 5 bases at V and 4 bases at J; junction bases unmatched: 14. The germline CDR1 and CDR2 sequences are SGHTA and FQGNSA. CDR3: CASSTRQGISGGNTIYF. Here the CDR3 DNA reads TGTGCCAGCAGCACCCGACAGGGTATAAGCGGAGGAAACACCATATATTTT.

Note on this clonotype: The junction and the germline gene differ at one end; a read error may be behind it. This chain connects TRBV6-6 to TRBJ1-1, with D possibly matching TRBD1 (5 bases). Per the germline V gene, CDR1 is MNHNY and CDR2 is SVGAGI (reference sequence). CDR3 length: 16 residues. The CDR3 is CASSYSRGGTPDGPSF. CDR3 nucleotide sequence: TGTGCCAGCAGTTACTCGAGGGGCGGGACTCCTGATGGTCCTTCCTTT.

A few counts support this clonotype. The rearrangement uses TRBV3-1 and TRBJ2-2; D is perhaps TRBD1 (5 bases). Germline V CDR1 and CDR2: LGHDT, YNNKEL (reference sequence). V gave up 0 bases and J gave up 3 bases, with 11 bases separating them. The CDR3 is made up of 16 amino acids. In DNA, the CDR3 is TGTGCCAGCAGCCAAGACAGCAGGGTTTACACCGGGGAGCTGTTTTTT. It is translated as CASSQDSRVYTGELFF.

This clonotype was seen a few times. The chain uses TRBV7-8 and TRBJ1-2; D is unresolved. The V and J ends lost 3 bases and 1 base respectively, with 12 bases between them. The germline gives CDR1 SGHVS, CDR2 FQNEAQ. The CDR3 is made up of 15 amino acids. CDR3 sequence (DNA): TGTGCCAGCAGCTTCTCCAACGACAATAACTATGGCTACACCTTC. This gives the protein CASSFSNDNNYGYTF.

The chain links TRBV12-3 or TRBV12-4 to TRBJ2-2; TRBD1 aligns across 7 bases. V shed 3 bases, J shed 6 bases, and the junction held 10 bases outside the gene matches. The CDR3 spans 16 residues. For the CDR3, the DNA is TGTGCCAGCAGTTTGGGACAGCTCGACATTGCCGGGGAGCTGTTTTTT. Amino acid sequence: CASSLGQLDIAGELFF.

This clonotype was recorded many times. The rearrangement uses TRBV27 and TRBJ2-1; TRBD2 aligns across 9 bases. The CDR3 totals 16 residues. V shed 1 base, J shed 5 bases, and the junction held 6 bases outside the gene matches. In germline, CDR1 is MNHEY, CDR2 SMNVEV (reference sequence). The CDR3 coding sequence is TGTGCCAGCAGTTTATGGGGCGGGAGGGCCGACAATGAGCAGTTCTTC. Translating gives CASSLWGGRADNEQFF.

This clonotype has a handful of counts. The CDR3 sequence is CASSYPGVNQPQHF. The CDR3 DNA sequence: TGTGCCAGCAGCTACCCAGGGGTCAATCAGCCCCAGCATTTT. This chain joins TRBV7-9 and TRBJ1-5; D perhaps matches TRBD1 (6 bases). The CDR3 has 14 amino acids. CDR1 is SEHNR and CDR2 is FQNEAQ in the germline V gene (reference sequence). Trimming pared 4 bases from V and 3 bases from J, leaving 10 bases between.

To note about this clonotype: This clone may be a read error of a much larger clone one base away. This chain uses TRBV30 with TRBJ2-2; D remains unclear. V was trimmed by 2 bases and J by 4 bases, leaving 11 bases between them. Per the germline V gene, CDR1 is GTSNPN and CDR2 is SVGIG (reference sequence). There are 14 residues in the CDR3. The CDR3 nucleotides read TGTGCCTGGAGTACCAAAGGCTTCACCGGGGAGCTGTTTTTT. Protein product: CAWSTKGFTGELFF.

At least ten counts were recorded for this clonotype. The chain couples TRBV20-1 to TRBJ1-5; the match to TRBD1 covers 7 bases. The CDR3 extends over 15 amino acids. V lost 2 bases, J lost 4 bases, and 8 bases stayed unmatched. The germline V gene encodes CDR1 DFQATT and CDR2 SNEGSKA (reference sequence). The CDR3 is CSARLQGVGNQPQHF. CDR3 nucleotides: TGCAGTGCTAGACTGCAGGGGGTTGGAAATCAGCCCCAGCATTTT.

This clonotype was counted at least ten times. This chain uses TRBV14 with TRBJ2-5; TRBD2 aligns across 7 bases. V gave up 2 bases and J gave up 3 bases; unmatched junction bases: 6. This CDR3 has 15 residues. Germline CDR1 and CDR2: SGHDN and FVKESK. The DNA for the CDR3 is TGTGCCAGCAGCCAAACCGCGGGAGTTGAAGAGACCCAGTACTTC. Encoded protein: CASSQTAGVEETQYF. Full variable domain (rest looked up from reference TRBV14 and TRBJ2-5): EAGVTQFPSHSVIEKGQTVTLRCDPISGHDNLYWYRRVMGKEIKFLLHFVKESKQDESGMPNNRFLAERTGGTYSTLKVQPAELEDSGVYFCASSQTAGVEETQYFGPGTRLLVL.

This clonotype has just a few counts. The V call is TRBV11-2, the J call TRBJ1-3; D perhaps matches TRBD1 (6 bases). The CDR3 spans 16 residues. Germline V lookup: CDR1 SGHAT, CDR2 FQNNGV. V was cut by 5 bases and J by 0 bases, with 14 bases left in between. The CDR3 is CASSQGHGISGNTIYF. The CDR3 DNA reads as TGTGCCAGCAGCCAGGGACACGGAATCTCTGGAAACACCATATATTTT.

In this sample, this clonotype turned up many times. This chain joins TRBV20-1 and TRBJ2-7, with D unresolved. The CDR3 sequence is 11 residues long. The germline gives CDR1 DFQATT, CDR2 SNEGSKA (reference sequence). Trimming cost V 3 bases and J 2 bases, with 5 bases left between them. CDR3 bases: TGCAGTGCTAGGTATACCTACGAGCAGTACTTC. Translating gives CSARYTYEQYF.

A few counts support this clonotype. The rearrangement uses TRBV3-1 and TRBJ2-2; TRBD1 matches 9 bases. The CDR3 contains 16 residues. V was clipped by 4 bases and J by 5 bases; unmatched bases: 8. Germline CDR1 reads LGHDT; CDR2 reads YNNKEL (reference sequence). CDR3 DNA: TGTGCCAGCAGCCCCGGGACAGGGCGGATTACCGGGGAGCTGTTTTTT. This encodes CASSPGTGRITGELFF.

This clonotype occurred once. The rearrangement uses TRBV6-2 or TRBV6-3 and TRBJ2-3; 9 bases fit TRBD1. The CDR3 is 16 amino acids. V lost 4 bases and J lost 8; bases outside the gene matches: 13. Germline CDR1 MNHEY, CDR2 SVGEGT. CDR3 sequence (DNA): TGTGCCAGCAGTTCCGGGACAGGGTGGGACGGAGGTACGCAGTATTTT. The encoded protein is CASSSGTGWDGGTQYF.

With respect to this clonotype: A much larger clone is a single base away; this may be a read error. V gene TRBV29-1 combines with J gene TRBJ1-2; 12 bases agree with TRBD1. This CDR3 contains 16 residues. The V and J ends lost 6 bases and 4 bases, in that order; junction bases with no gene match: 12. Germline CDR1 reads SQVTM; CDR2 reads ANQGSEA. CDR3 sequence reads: CSVQGGQGASGYGYTF. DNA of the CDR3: TGCAGCGTCCAGGGGGGACAGGGGGCTAGTGGCTATGGCTACACCTTC.

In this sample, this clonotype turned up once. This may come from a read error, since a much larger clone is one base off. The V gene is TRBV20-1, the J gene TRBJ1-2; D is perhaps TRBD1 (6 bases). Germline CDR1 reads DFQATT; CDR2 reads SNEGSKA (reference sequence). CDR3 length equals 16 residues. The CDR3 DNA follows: TGCGGTGCTGCCCTAGGATCTTCGGACACAGGGAGAGGCTACACCTTC. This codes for CGAALGSSDTGRGYTF.

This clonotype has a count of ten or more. The CDR3 reads CASSEEAQGYNEQFF. CDR3 DNA sequence: TGTGCCAGCAGTGAAGAAGCGCAGGGGTACAATGAGCAGTTCTTC. The J gene is TRBJ2-1, the V gene TRBV2, with a tentative D call TRBD1 (6 bases). The CDR3 extends over 15 amino acids. Germline CDR1 is SNHLY and CDR2 is FYNNEI. Trimming took off 1 base at V and 4 bases at J, with 11 bases between the two ends. Full variable domain (missing parts from reference TRBV2 and TRBJ2-1): EPEVTQTPSHQVTQMGQEVILRCVPISNHLYFYWYRQILGQKVEFLVSFYNNEISEKSEIFDDQFSVERPDGSNFTLKIRSTKLEDSAMYFCASSEEAQGYNEQFFGPGTRLTVL.

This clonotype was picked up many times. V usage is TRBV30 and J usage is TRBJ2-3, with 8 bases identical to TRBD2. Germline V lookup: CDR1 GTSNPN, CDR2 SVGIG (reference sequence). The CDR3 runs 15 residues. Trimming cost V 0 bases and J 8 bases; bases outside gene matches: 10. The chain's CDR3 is CAWSVPAGGGGTQYF. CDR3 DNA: TGTGCCTGGAGTGTACCGGCGGGAGGAGGGGGTACGCAGTATTTT.

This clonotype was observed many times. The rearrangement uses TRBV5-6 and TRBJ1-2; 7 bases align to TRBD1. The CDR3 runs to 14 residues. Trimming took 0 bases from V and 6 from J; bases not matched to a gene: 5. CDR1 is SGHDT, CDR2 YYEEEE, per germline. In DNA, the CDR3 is TGTGCCAGCAGCTTGGCCGGTACAGGGGATGGCTACACCTTC. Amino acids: CASSLAGTGDGYTF. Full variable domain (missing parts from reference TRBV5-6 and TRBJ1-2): DAGVTQSPTHLIKTRGQQVTLRCSPKSGHDTVSWYQQALGQGPQFIFQYYEEEERQRGNFPDRFSGHQFPNYSSELNVNALLLGDSALYLCASSLAGTGDGYTFGSGTRLTVV.